The clone carrying this T cell receptor (beta chain) was seen a handful of times. Its cognate antigen is unknown. Germline assignment: CDR1 SGDLS and CDR2 YYNGEE. V was shortened by 6 bases and J by 0 bases, with 13 bases between the two germline ends. The CDR3 contains 15 residues. Sequenced material consisted of expressed TCRB transcripts (all of the isolated RNA was reverse transcribed). Approximately 4 million reads on average were seen across naive, central memory and regulatory T cell samples. Method: immunoSEQ multiplex PCR; TCRdb's copy keeps in-frame clones and lacks some. This table has 95,000 to 150,000 clones, roughly 15% appearing once. This record comes from a study of beta chain features in type 1 diabetes. Study results and limitations: Cells with high TCR expression could be over-represented when cDNA is sequenced. A possible short-template PCR bias applies equally to patients and controls. In all four CD4+ subsets, TCRB CDR3 length was significantly, moderately reduced in type 1 diabetes.

The TCR comes from a man younger than 45 with type 1 diabetes. This chain uses TRBV9 with TRBJ2-1; a weak D match, TRBD2 (6 bases). The specimen was central memory CD4+ T cells from blood. The CDR3 DNA reads as TGTGCCAGCAATAACGTCGGGAGCTCCTACAATGAGCAGTTCTTC. It is translated as CASNNVGSSYNEQFF.